These 24 T cell receptor beta chains were all obtained from the same sample, sequenced in a study of cytomegalovirus exposure and HLA in healthy donors. The study ran its PCR with 60 Vbeta and 13 Jbeta primers. Assay: immunoSEQ multiplex PCR; the TCRdb copy retains only in-frame clones and omits some. In the table there are over 100,000 clones, about 83% of which are singletons. Sequencing was carried out using PBMCs. The origin of the receptors is a woman aged 25 to 39 in good health and CMV-seronegative.

The chain has TRBV7-2 and TRBJ2-3; the match to TRBD2 covers 10 bases. Germline loops: CDR1 SGHTA, CDR2 FQGNSA. The CDR3 length is 16 residues. V gave up 0 bases and J gave up 6 bases; unmatched junction bases: 6. CDR3 sequence: CASSLAASGSMDTQYF. The CDR3, as DNA: TGTGCCAGCAGCTTAGCTGCTAGCGGGAGTATGGATACGCAGTATTTT.

The CDR3 here is CASSRTGTASYEQYF. The CDR3 DNA reads as TGTGCCAGCAGCCGAACCGGGACAGCCTCCTACGAGCAGTACTTC. The genes are TRBV6-5 and TRBJ2-7; 7 nucleotides align to TRBD1. Trimming removed 6 bases from V and 0 bases from J; junction bases left unmatched: 8. Germline values: CDR1 MNHEY, CDR2 SVGAGI. The CDR3 is 15 residues long.

There are a few counts of this clone. The genes are TRBV4-3 and TRBJ2-5; TRBD1 agrees at 9 bases. There are 15 residues in the CDR3. The germline V gene encodes CDR1 LGHNA and CDR2 YSLEER. Trimming at V came to 9 bases and at J to 5 bases, leaving 13 bases not matched to a gene. The CDR3 DNA reads TGCGCCAGTTTTGGCCGGGACAGGGAGTTGGAGACCCAGTACTTC. It translates to CASFGRDRELETQYF.

There are a few counts of this clone. The chain has TRBV7-6 and TRBJ2-7, with TRBD2 matching over 10 bases. J gave up 3 bases and V 0 bases, and 8 bases lay outside the gene matches. The CDR3 contains 17 residues. In germline, CDR1 is SGHVS, CDR2 FNYEAQ. Here the CDR3 DNA reads TGTGCCAGCAGCTTAGCCCCCCAGCGGGGGGGATACTACGAGCAGTACTTC. Its translation: CASSLAPQRGGYYEQYF.

The gene calls are TRBV19 and TRBJ1-1; D is unresolved. CDR3 length equals 13 residues. V was pared by 3 bases and J by 1 base, with 6 bases between. Germline V gives CDR1 LNHDA, CDR2 SQIVND (reference sequence). In DNA form, the CDR3 reads TGTGCCAGTAGTATGTCTCGGAACACTGAAGCTTTCTTT. Its protein product is CASSMSRNTEAFF. Complete variable domain (other parts from reference TRBV19 and TRBJ1-1): DGGITQSPKYLFRKEGQNVTLSCEQNLNHDAMYWYRQDPGQGLRLIYYSQIVNDFQKGDIAEGYSVSREKKESFPLTVTSAQKNPTAFYLCASSMSRNTEAFFGQGTRLTVV.

On this clone: Mismatch with germline at one junction end may stem from a read error. The rearrangement joins TRBV9 to TRBJ2-1; maybe TRBD2 (6 bases). This CDR3 is 16 amino acids long. Per the germline V gene, CDR1 is SGDLS and CDR2 is YYNGEE. CDR3 residues: CASSVAGLASHNEQFF. The DNA of the CDR3 is TGTGCCAGCAGCGTAGCGGGACTCGCCTCCCACAATGAGCAGTTCTTC.

As for this clone: The same CDR3 is also encoded by other DNA sequences in this sample. The V call is TRBV27, the J call TRBJ1-2; the D is unclear. The CDR3 is 13 residues long. Germline V CDR1 and CDR2: MNHEY, SMNVEV (reference sequence). Trimming pared 2 bases from V and 4 bases from J, leaving 8 bases between. The CDR3 spells CASSLGQAYGYTF. CDR3 DNA: TGTGCCAGCAGTTTAGGGCAGGCCTATGGCTACACCTTC.

V usage is TRBV28 and J usage is TRBJ1-1; tentatively, D is TRBD1 (5 bases). V lost 2 bases, J lost 3 bases, and 16 bases lay in between. Germline V CDR1 and CDR2: MDHEN, SYDVKM. The CDR3 totals 16 residues. For the CDR3, the DNA is TGTGCCAGCAGTTTAGTACCCGGGGGGGGTGACACTGAAGCTTTCTTT. This sequence encodes CASSLVPGGGDTEAFF.

V gene TRBV9 combines with J gene TRBJ2-3; the D gene is possibly TRBD2 (5 bases). This CDR3 comprises 14 residues. The V and J ends lost 1 base and 1 base respectively, with 7 bases between them. CDR1 is SGDLS and CDR2 is YYNGEE in the germline V gene. As DNA, the CDR3 is TGTGCCAGCAGCGTAAACGGGGGCACAGATACGCAGTATTTT. Translating gives CASSVNGGTDTQYF.

The chain has TRBV5-1 and TRBJ2-2, with 7 positions matching TRBD1. V was clipped by 4 bases and J by 5 bases; unmatched bases: 5. CDR3 length: 14 residues. Germline values: CDR1 SGHRS, CDR2 YFSETQ. Here the CDR3 reads CASSPGQWTGELFF. As DNA, the CDR3 is TGCGCCAGCAGCCCGGGACAGTGGACCGGGGAGCTGTTTTTT.

This clone was counted a single time. V gene TRBV7-3 combines with J gene TRBJ2-1; 8 bases are a match to TRBD2. Germline V gene lookup returns CDR1 SGHTA and CDR2 FQGTGA. With 0 bases clipped from V and 8 bases from J, the junction kept 6 bases outside the gene matches. CDR3 size: 15 residues. CDR3 sequence: CASSLTGGAIYEQFF. The CDR3 bases are TGTGCCAGCAGCTTAACCGGGGGGGCCATATATGAGCAGTTCTTC.

The chain uses TRBV21-1 and TRBJ2-5; the D call in the table, TRBD2, was not verified against the DNA. TRBV21-1 is flagged as a pseudogene. The CDR3 runs to 16 residues. The CDR3 DNA reads TGTGCCAGGACCAAAGGGGCGGGAGAGGGTTTGGAGACCCAGTACTTC. This gives the protein CARTKGAGEGLETQYF.

This sequence joins TRBV18 and TRBJ2-3; 8 nucleotides line up with TRBD2. Trimming cost V 5 bases and J 3 bases; bases outside gene matches: 10. Germline-derived CDR1 and CDR2 are KGHSH and LQKENI. This CDR3 is built from 16 residues. The CDR3, as DNA: TGTGCCAGCTCAACAGGACTAGCTGAGATAACAGATACGCAGTATTTT. It translates to CASSTGLAEITDTQYF.

This rearrangement joins TRBV6-5 to TRBJ1-2; D might be TRBD1 (6 bases). Trimming pared 7 bases from V and 4 bases from J, leaving 19 bases between. CDR1 is MNHEY, CDR2 SVGAGI, per germline. The CDR3 runs to 15 residues. In DNA form, the CDR3 reads TGTGCCAGCACCGCGGCTGGCCAGGGGAGCTATGGCTACACCTTC. Its protein is CASTAAGQGSYGYTF.

The chain is built from TRBV4-3 and TRBJ1-1; 7 nucleotides line up with TRBD1. Germline CDR1 and CDR2: LGHNA and YSLEER. The CDR3 is 13 amino acids. With 4 bases clipped from V and 5 bases from J, the junction kept 4 bases outside the gene matches. The CDR3 protein is CASSRQGGTEAFF. CDR3 nucleotide sequence: TGCGCCAGCAGCCGACAGGGTGGGACTGAAGCTTTCTTT.

The chain couples TRBV18 to TRBJ2-1, with D perhaps TRBD2 (5 bases). V was pared by 3 bases and J by 4 bases, with 19 bases between. Germline V gene lookup returns CDR1 KGHSH and CDR2 LQKENI. There are 17 residues in the CDR3. CDR3 in amino acids: CASSPIEWSGSYNEQFF. The DNA for the CDR3 is TGTGCCAGCTCACCCATCGAGTGGAGCGGCTCGTACAATGAGCAGTTCTTC.

The chain combines TRBV6-5 with TRBJ1-2; a weak D match, TRBD1 (6 bases). Trimming pared 4 bases from V and 8 bases from J, leaving 11 bases between. CDR1 and CDR2 from the germline V gene are MNHEY and SVGAGI. The CDR3 has 12 residues. This CDR3 is CASSSRDKGYTF. CDR3 bases: TGTGCCAGCAGTTCCCGGGACAAGGGCTACACCTTC.

The chain uses TRBV4-3 and TRBJ2-3; the match to TRBD2 covers 7 bases. With 4 bases clipped from V and 2 bases from J, the junction kept 9 bases outside the gene matches. Germline V gene sequence: CDR1 LGHNA, CDR2 YSLEER. The CDR3 length is 16 residues. CDR3 loop: CASSPEPTSVTDTQYF. The DNA of the CDR3 is TGCGCCAGCAGCCCCGAACCCACTAGCGTCACAGATACGCAGTATTTT.

The chain links TRBV7-3 to TRBJ2-3; perhaps TRBD1 as D (7 bases). Between the trimmed V and J ends, which lost 3 bases and 3 bases, there was a span of 13 bases. The germline gives CDR1 SGHTA, CDR2 FQGTGA. The CDR3 length is 15 residues. The CDR3 DNA is TGTGCCAGCAGCTTGGTGACAGGGAGGACAGATACGCAGTATTTT. This translates into CASSLVTGRTDTQYF. Using reference TRBV7-3 and TRBJ2-3 for the parts outside the CDR3, the full variable domain is GAGVSQTPSNKVTEKGKYVELRCDPISGHTALYWYRQSLGQGPEFLIYFQGTGAADDSGLPNDRFFAVRPEGSVSTLKIQRTERGDSAVYLCASSLVTGRTDTQYFGPGTRLTVL.

This clone was observed a few times. The J gene is TRBJ1-2, the V gene TRBV6-5; D is possibly TRBD1 (5 bases). V lost 7 bases and J 1 base, leaving 16 bases between the germline ends. In germline, CDR1 is MNHEY, CDR2 SVGAGI. This CDR3 has 15 residues. CDR3 residues: CASTSGGVVNYGYTF. CDR3 DNA: TGTGCCAGCACCTCCGGGGGAGTAGTTAACTATGGCTACACCTTC.

This clone was found once. The V gene is TRBV20-1, the J gene TRBJ1-1; D unclear. V was cut by 1 base and J by 7 bases, with 4 bases left in between. The CDR3 sequence is 10 residues long. CDR1 is DFQATT, CDR2 SNEGSKA, per germline (reference sequence). The CDR3 region is CSARGGEAFF. As DNA, the CDR3 is TGCAGTGCTAGAGGAGGTGAAGCTTTCTTT.

DNA of the CDR3: TGCGCCAGCAGCCTCTACTCGTCCCCAGGGAGGGAGCAGTACTTC. Protein product: CASSLYSSPGREQYF. The rearrangement links TRBV4-3 to TRBJ2-7; possibly TRBD2 for D (6 bases). Trimming took off 4 bases at V and 7 bases at J, with 20 bases between the two ends. The germline V gene encodes CDR1 LGHNA and CDR2 YSLEER. This CDR3 has 15 amino acids.

The CDR3 reads CASSFGGESNQPQHF. The CDR3, as DNA: TGTGCCAGCAGTTTCGGAGGAGAAAGCAATCAGCCCCAGCATTTT. The chain uses TRBV27 and TRBJ1-5; D not resolved. Trimming took 3 bases from V and 1 from J, leaving 10 bases between them. The germline V gene encodes CDR1 MNHEY and CDR2 SMNVEV (reference sequence). The CDR3 is 15 amino acids.

The V gene is TRBV27, the J gene TRBJ2-1, with a weak D call TRBD1 (5 bases). Trimming cost V 10 bases and J 2 bases, with 12 bases left between them. Germline V CDR1 and CDR2: MNHEY, SMNVEV (reference sequence). This CDR3 is 13 amino acids long. The CDR3 nucleotides are TGTGCCACCGGTTGGGGCCCCTACAATGAGCAGTTCTTC. Translation: CATGWGPYNEQFF.